The present entry profiles one T cell receptor (beta chain) with its context. Its antigen is not identified. This record belongs to a study of Ad26.COV2.S vaccination and SARS-CoV-2 variants. The overall study: The COV1001 Ad26.COV2.S trial arm included the donor. Ad26.COV2.S was injected intramuscularly once or twice, 56 days apart. General observations from the study: Vaccinated and placebo-treated recipients had similar non-spike TCR breadth.

Specified treatment: approximately 18 received Ad26.COV2.S at low or high dose, single or two shots; a few received placebo; per-sample allocation not given. It was on day 63 after the first vaccine or placebo injection that samples were taken. TCRdb's copy holds only in-frame clones and misses some; the assay was immunoSEQ multiplex PCR. The data contain around 500,000 clones, 70% to 90% of them singletons. Trimming took off 8 bases at V and 2 bases at J, with 11 bases between the two ends. The CDR3 extends over 13 amino acids. Germline CDR1 and CDR2: SGHAT and FQNNGV. The specimen was peripheral blood, collected in a trial of Ad26.COV2.S vaccine versus placebo. The sequence was collected from a person between 18 and 65 years old who received the Ad26.COV2.S COVID-19 vaccine or a placebo. This chain joins TRBV11-2 and TRBJ2-3; no firm D call. This chain's CDR3 is CASSPSPTDTQYF. The CDR3, as DNA: TGTGCCAGCTCACCATCCCCCACAGATACGCAGTATTTT.